The rows below give T cell receptor beta chains drawn from one sample of a study of cytomegalovirus exposure and HLA in healthy donors. Data came from immunoSEQ multiplex PCR; TCRdb stores just in-frame clones and leaves some out. The table records some 120,000 clones, around three quarters of them present only once. Material: PBMCs. Receptors originate from a woman aged 40-49 years in good health and CMV-seropositive. Each CDR3 is given with its conserved first and last residue. The D gene is left open where the match is weak. Clone sizes are given selectively: once, few, many, or a class where the clone is expanded.

V gene	J gene	D gene	clone size	CDR3 DNA	CDR3 protein
TRBV7-2	TRBJ1-4	TRBD1	few	TGTGCCAGCAGAAGAACAGGGGGAACTAATGAAAAACTGTTTTTT	CASRRTGGTNEKLFF
TRBV15	TRBJ1-3	TRBD1	-	TGTGCCACCAGCAGAGCTCGCGGCACAGGGGCTGGAAACACCATATATTTT	CATSRARGTGAGNTIYF
TRBV9	TRBJ2-5	-	few	TGTGCCAGCAGCGTAGGAGGGCGGGATCGAGCCCAGACCCAGTACTTC	CASSVGGRDRAQTQYF
TRBV10-3	TRBJ1-2	-	-	TGTGCCATCACTGGGGAGTTCGGCTATGGCTACACTTTC	CAITGEFGYGYTF
TRBV15	TRBJ1-1	-	-	TGTGCCACCAGCGTTTTCTTGACCGGGAGGGTGGACACTGAAGCTTTCTTT	CATSVFLTGRVDTEAFF
TRBV19	TRBJ2-1	-	-	TGTGCCAGTAGGCCCGGGACCTACAATGAGCAGTTCTTC	CASRPGTYNEQFF
TRBV2	TRBJ2-1	-	-	TGTGCCAGCTTAATAGACAATGAGCAGTTCTTC	CASLIDNEQFF
TRBV5-4	TRBJ2-1	-	-	TGTGCCAGCAGCTCGTTAGCGGCGGCTTACAATGAGCAGTTCTTC	CASSSLAAAYNEQFF
TRBV2	TRBJ2-7	TRBD1	few	TGTGCCAGCAGGATTAGAGGACAGGGGATCGCCTACGAGCAGTACTTC	CASRIRGQGIAYEQYF
TRBV7-9	TRBJ2-7	-	-	TGTGCCAGCAGCTTAGGTATATCCTACGAGCAGTACTTC	CASSLGISYEQYF
TRBV2	TRBJ2-6	TRBD1	-	TGTGCCAGCTTACAGGGGGCTGGGGCCAACGTCCTGACTTTC	CASLQGAGANVLTF
TRBV6-4	TRBJ1-2	TRBD1	-	TGTGCCAGCAGTGACTCCCAGGGGGGTGGCGGCTACACCTTC	CASSDSQGGGGYTF
TRBV6-5	TRBJ1-2	-	once	TGTGCCAGCAGCTCACCGGGGGTTGGCTACACCTTC	CASSSPGVGYTF
TRBV7-9	TRBJ1-2	TRBD1	-	TGTGCCAGCAGCTGGGACAGCCCGAACTATGGCTACACCTTC	CASSWDSPNYGYTF
TRBV7-9	TRBJ1-1	-	-	TGTGCCAGCAGCATGGGACAGAACACTGAAGCTTTCTTT	CASSMGQNTEAFF
TRBV7-9	TRBJ2-7	TRBD1	-	TGTGCCAGCAGCTTACCGGGACAGGGGATGGCCTGGGAGCAGTACTTC	CASSLPGQGMAWEQYF
TRBV28	TRBJ2-5	-	-	TGTGCCAGCAGTTTACTCCGTGAGACCCAGTACTTC	CASSLLRETQYF
TRBV5-8	TRBJ1-3	-	-	TGTGCCAGCAGCTTACTGCCCGGGGGAGGAAGAAACACCATATATTTT	CASSLLPGGGRNTIYF
TRBV27	TRBJ2-7	TRBD1	-	TGTGCCAGCAGTTTATCGGGACAGGGCAACTCCTACGAGCAGTACTTC	CASSLSGQGNSYEQYF
TRBV10-3	TRBJ2-2	-	-	TGTGCCATCAGTGAGGGAGGATCGGGCACCGGGGAGCTGTTTTTT	CAISEGGSGTGELFF
TRBV7-3	TRBJ1-1	-	once	TGTGCCAGCAGATTAAACCAAGCGAACACTGAAGCTTTCTTT	CASRLNQANTEAFF
TRBV6-4	TRBJ2-6	-	-	TGTGCCAGCAGTCAGGTCTCTGGGGCCAACGTCCTGACTTTC	CASSQVSGANVLTF
TRBV30	TRBJ2-3	-	-	TGTGCCTGGAGTGGGCACAGCACAGATACGCAGTATTTT	CAWSGHSTDTQYF
TRBV2	TRBJ2-7	-	-	TGTGCCAGCAGTGAATGGCCAGCGGGCTCCTACGAGCAGTACTTC	CASSEWPAGSYEQYF
TRBV10-2	TRBJ2-1	TRBD1	-	TGCGCCAGCACCCGAGGACAGGGGGCTAACAATGAGCAGTTCTTC	CASTRGQGANNEQFF
TRBV2	TRBJ2-4	TRBD1	-	TGTGCCAGTACTCCCGGGACAGGGAATTTTATCAAAAACATTCAGTACTTT	CASTPGTGNFIKNIQYF
TRBV4-1	TRBJ2-3	-	-	TGCGCCAGCAGCCAAGATGGGGCCCCGCTGTCTAGCACAGATACGCAGTATTTT	CASSQDGAPLSSTDTQYF
TRBV2	TRBJ2-7	TRBD1	-	TGTGCCAGCAGTGAAGGTCGGACAGGGGTCTACGAGCAGTACTTC	CASSEGRTGVYEQYF
TRBV28	TRBJ2-1	TRBD2	few	TGTGCCAGCAGTTTGTCAAGCGGGAGGGCCTTTCCTGAGCAGTTCTTC	CASSLSSGRAFPEQFF
TRBV11-2	TRBJ2-1	-	few	TGTGCCAGCAGCCCTAGACAGTACAATGAGCAGTTCTTC	CASSPRQYNEQFF
TRBV29-1	TRBJ2-1	TRBD2	-	TGCAGCGTTGAGGGACTAGCGGGGAATGAGCAGTTCTTC	CSVEGLAGNEQFF
TRBV5-1	TRBJ1-1	-	-	TGCGCCAGCAGCTCGGGTACGACCCGTGAAGCTTTCTTT	CASSSGTTREAFF
TRBV5-1	TRBJ2-1	TRBD2	few	TGCGCCAGCAGAACTAGCGGGAAGAGCGGCAATGAGCAGTTCTTC	CASRTSGKSGNEQFF
TRBV5-1	TRBJ2-1	TRBD2	-	TGCGCCAGCAGCTGGCCTAGCGGGCGCCAACGAGGAGTCGATGAGCAGTTCTTC	CASSWPSGRQRGVDEQFF
TRBV29-1	TRBJ1-4	-	-	TGCAGCGTTGGGGGGGCAACTAATGAAAAACTGTTTTTT	CSVGGATNEKLFF
TRBV27	TRBJ2-6	TRBD1	-	TGTGCCAGCAGTTCGGACAGGGTGGTCCCCTCTGGGGCCAACGTCCTGACTTTC	CASSSDRVVPSGANVLTF
TRBV6-6	TRBJ1-2	TRBD1	once	TGTGCCAGCCGTCGGGGACAGGGCCTCTATGTCTACACCTTC	CASRRGQGLYVYTF
TRBV2	TRBJ2-7	TRBD2	-	TGTGCCAGCAGTGAGCTAGCGGTCTACGAGCAGTACTTC	CASSELAVYEQYF
TRBV5-4	TRBJ2-3	TRBD1	-	TGTGCCAGCAGCTTGACAGGGGTGGCAGATACGCAGTATTTT	CASSLTGVADTQYF
TRBV28	TRBJ2-7	TRBD1	-	TGTGCCAGCGGGCGGACAGGGGCGATATACGAGCAGTACTTC	CASGRTGAIYEQYF
TRBV6-1	TRBJ1-2	TRBD1	-	TGTGCCAGCAGCCGGACAGGTACTGGGTATGGCTACACCTTC	CASSRTGTGYGYTF
TRBV28	TRBJ2-2	TRBD2	-	TGTGCCAGCTTGGGACTAGCGAAGAGTACCGGGGAGCTGTTTTTT	CASLGLAKSTGELFF
TRBV2	TRBJ2-5	TRBD2	once	TGTGCCAGCAGTGAGTCGGCTAGCGGGTGGGCCCAGTACTTC	CASSESASGWAQYF
TRBV14	TRBJ1-4	-	-	TGTGCCAGCAGCCAAGCATTTACAGGGAAGGAAGAAAAACTGTTTTTT	CASSQAFTGKEEKLFF
TRBV19	TRBJ1-2	-	-	TGTGCCAGTAGTATAGTGACAGGAGGATACACCTTC	CASSIVTGGYTF
TRBV11-2	TRBJ2-7	TRBD1	-	TGTGCCAGCAGCCGGGAGGGACAGGGGGCCCTTTTCTACGAGCAGTACTTC	CASSREGQGALFYEQYF
TRBV28	TRBJ1-1	TRBD1	-	TGTGCCAGCAGTACAGGGGGCTTAGGCACTGAAGCTTTCTTT	CASSTGGLGTEAFF
TRBV5-1	TRBJ2-1	-	-	TGCGCCAGCAGCTTGGCGGCAGGGGTTGACAATGAGCAGTTCTTC	CASSLAAGVDNEQFF
TRBV7-6	TRBJ2-7	TRBD2	few	TGTGCCAGCACCCTAGAAGGGACTAGCGGGAGGTACGAGCAGTACTTC	CASTLEGTSGRYEQYF
TRBV6-5	TRBJ2-2	TRBD2	-	TGTGCCAGCAGTTTTCGACTAGCGGGCAACACCGGGGAGCTGTTTTTT	CASSFRLAGNTGELFF
TRBV5-4	TRBJ2-3	TRBD1	-	TGTGCCAGCAGCTACCGGACAGGGGCTAGCACAGATACGCAGTATTTT	CASSYRTGASTDTQYF
TRBV6-1	TRBJ2-7	-	-	TGTGCCAGCAGTGGAGGAGACTTCTACGAGCAGTACTTC	CASSGGDFYEQYF
TRBV9	TRBJ2-1	TRBD2	few	TGTGCCAGCAGCGTAGGGGTAGCGGGAGTCCATGAGCAGTTCTTC	CASSVGVAGVHEQFF
TRBV11-2	TRBJ1-1	-	-	TGTGCCAGCAGCCCTAGGACAGCCGGCGCTGAAGCTTTCTTT	CASSPRTAGAEAFF
TRBV28	TRBJ2-7	-	-	TGTGCCAGCAGTTTGTACAGCAACTACGAGCAGTACTTC	CASSLYSNYEQYF
TRBV11-2	TRBJ1-5	-	few	TGTGCCAGCAGCCAAGATGGAGGCAGGAATCAGCCCCAGCATTTT	CASSQDGGRNQPQHF
TRBV29-1	TRBJ2-1	TRBD2	-	TGCAGCGTCCAAGGCTCACAGGTAGCGGGAGCCTCCTACAATGAGCAGTTCTTC	CSVQGSQVAGASYNEQFF
TRBV2	TRBJ1-2	-	-	TGTGCCAGCAACCAACGGGACACTTCTAACTATGGCTACACCTTC	CASNQRDTSNYGYTF
TRBV10-3	TRBJ2-7	TRBD1	once	TGTGCCATCAGTGGAGGACAGGGGGCCGGGGAGCAGTACTTC	CAISGGQGAGEQYF